A single sample is the source of the 23 T cell receptor beta chains below, sequenced in a study of response to subunit inactivated influenza vaccine. TCRdb re-called the RT-PCR reads through MiXCR, storing one row per CDR3 protein. The profile shows over 400,000 distinct CDR3 sequences, roughly 13% of them singletons. This specimen consisted of PBMCs from blood, obtained 45 days after vaccination. These receptors came from a man in his forties or fifties who received an inactivated influenza vaccine.

The V gene is TRBV12-3 or TRBV12-4, the J gene TRBJ2-3, with 7 bases lining up with TRBD2. Trimming cost V 8 bases and J 0 bases; bases outside gene matches: 2. This CDR3 comprises 13 residues. CDR3 DNA sequence: TGTGCCAGCGGGCGGGGGAGCACAGATACGCAGTATTTT. It codes for CASGRGSTDTQYF.

The rearrangement uses TRBV12-3 or TRBV12-4 and TRBJ2-1, with D tentatively TRBD1 (6 bases). V was cut by 7 bases and J by 3 bases, with 16 bases left in between. CDR3 size: 15 residues. CDR3 amino acids: CASNFDRLLYNEQFF. The CDR3 DNA reads TGTGCCAGCAACTTTGACAGGTTACTCTACAATGAGCAGTTCTTC.

This clonotype has ten or more counts. DNA for the CDR3: TGTGCCAGCACCCCTGGACAGGGGATCTATGGCTACACCTTC. Translating it yields CASTPGQGIYGYTF. V gene TRBV5-6 combines with J gene TRBJ1-2, with 9 bases identical to TRBD1. This CDR3 region has 14 residues. The germline gives CDR1 SGHDT, CDR2 YYEEEE. The junction had 7 bases not matched to a gene; V was cut back by 6 bases and J by 4 bases.

Ten or more counts support this clonotype. The chain combines TRBV10-3 with TRBJ2-1; 7 positions agree with TRBD1. The CDR3 is 14 amino acids. Germline lookup yields CDR1 ENHRY and CDR2 SYGVKD. V lost 2 bases, J lost 9 bases, and 7 bases stayed unmatched. The CDR3 bases are TGTGCCATCAGTGAGCCAGAACAGGGGCCTGAGCAGTTCTTC. Its translation: CAISEPEQGPEQFF.

The chain employs TRBV7-2 and TRBJ1-2; 8 positions agree with TRBD1. V lost 5 bases and J lost 2; bases outside the gene matches: 10. CDR3 size: 16 residues. The germline V gene has CDR1 SGHTA and CDR2 FQGNSA. CDR3 DNA: TGTGCCAGCAGCCCGGCAGGGGGCGGGGCCAACTATGGCTACACCTTC. Protein: CASSPAGGGANYGYTF.

This clonotype showed up just a few times. The chain joins TRBV20-1 to TRBJ1-2, with D unresolved. Trimming stripped 3 bases from V and 6 bases from J, with 14 bases between. The CDR3 consists of 13 residues. Germline V gene data show CDR1 as DFQATT and CDR2 as SNEGSKA (reference sequence). This chain's CDR3 is CSASDVIYDGYTF. The DNA for the CDR3 is TGCAGTGCTAGCGATGTAATATATGATGGCTACACCTTC.

The chain recombines TRBV5-1 with TRBJ2-5, with D tentatively TRBD2 (6 bases). The V gene's germline CDR1 is SGHRS and CDR2 YFSETQ. V was cut by 4 bases and J by 5 bases, with 21 bases left in between. The CDR3 sequence is 16 residues long. Here the CDR3 reads CASSPNPFGGLETQYF. The DNA of the CDR3 is TGCGCCAGCAGCCCTAACCCTTTCGGGGGATTGGAGACCCAGTACTTC.

The chain employs TRBV21-1 and TRBJ1-1; TRBD1 is taken as the D call from the table, unchecked against the DNA. TRBV21-1 is termed a pseudogene. This CDR3 is 13 amino acids long. The CDR3 here is CASSKGYRGEAFF. CDR3 nucleotide sequence: TGTGCCAGCAGCAAAGGCTACAGGGGTGAAGCTTTCTTT.

With respect to this clonotype: Possible read error: a much larger clone is one base away. The chain uses TRBV20-1 and TRBJ2-7; D remains unclear. Germline loops: CDR1 DFQATT, CDR2 SNEGSKA (reference sequence). This CDR3 region has 16 residues. CDR3 loop: CCARDLLSETFYEQYF. CDR3 in DNA: TGCTGTGCTAGAGATCTCTTGTCCGAAACCTTCTACGAGCAGTACTTC.

This clonotype was counted many times. The rearrangement joins TRBV6-2 or TRBV6-3 to TRBJ2-7; D may match TRBD1 or TRBD2 (5 bases each). This CDR3 spans 12 amino acids. Germline V CDR1 and CDR2: MNHEY, SVGEGT. V was clipped by 2 bases and J by 6 bases, with 8 bases between them. In nucleotides, the CDR3 is TGTGCCAGCAGTTACGGGGGTCCCGAGCAGTACTTC. It translates to CASSYGGPEQYF.

The gene calls are TRBV20-1 and TRBJ2-5, with 7 bases lining up with TRBD2. V lost 4 bases, J lost 1 base, and 3 bases stayed unmatched. This CDR3 has 13 residues. From germline, CDR1 is DFQATT and CDR2 SNEGSKA (reference sequence). The CDR3 loop reads CSAKGGGQETQYF. CDR3 bases: TGCAGTGCTAAAGGCGGGGGCCAAGAGACCCAGTACTTC.

The chain links TRBV4-2 to TRBJ2-1; no reliable D call. V dropped 2 bases and J dropped 9 bases, with 11 bases sitting between them. The germline V gene has CDR1 LGHNA and CDR2 YNFKEQ. The CDR3 sequence is 13 residues long. CDR3 amino acids: CASSQFVGSEQFF. CDR3 DNA sequence: TGTGCCAGCAGCCAATTTGTTGGTAGTGAGCAGTTCTTC.

The chain uses TRBV18 and TRBJ2-6, with 7 positions matching TRBD1. J lost 2 bases, V lost 0 bases, and 13 bases had no gene match. Germline values: CDR1 KGHSH, CDR2 LQKENI. This CDR3 contains 20 residues. The CDR3 spells CASSPPATGERGAGANVLTF. CDR3 in DNA: TGTGCCAGCTCACCACCTGCCACAGGGGAAAGAGGGGCTGGGGCCAACGTCCTGACTTTC.

The gene calls are TRBV12-3 or TRBV12-4 and TRBJ2-7, with 10 nucleotides matching TRBD1. This CDR3 has 14 residues. Trimming cost V 5 bases and J 3 bases; bases outside gene matches: 4. The CDR3 spells CASSGGQGNYEQYF. As DNA, the CDR3 is TGTGCCAGCAGTGGGGGACAGGGGAACTACGAGCAGTACTTC.

This clonotype was detected only a few times. The chain is built from TRBV5-1 and TRBJ1-1; 9 bases fit TRBD1. Per the germline V gene, CDR1 is SGHRS and CDR2 is YFSETQ. The junction had 6 bases not matched to a gene; V was cut back by 5 bases and J by 4 bases. The CDR3 has 14 amino acids. The CDR3 DNA reads TGCGCCAGCAGGGCGACAGGGGGTTCCACTGAAGCTTTCTTT. Translation: CASRATGGSTEAFF.

The table lists this clonotype with a few counts. This chain uses TRBV5-1 with TRBJ1-2; D perhaps matches TRBD1 (5 bases). The CDR3 sequence is 15 residues long. The V end lost 4 bases, the J end lost 4 bases, and 17 bases lay between the germline ends. Per the germline V gene, CDR1 is SGHRS and CDR2 is YFSETQ. CDR3 loop: CASSPEGRTPYGYTF. The CDR3 DNA sequence: TGCGCCAGCAGCCCGGAGGGACGGACACCCTATGGCTACACCTTC. The variable domain in full, with the rest retrieved from reference TRBV5-1 and TRBJ1-2, is KAGVTQTPRYLIKTRGQQVTLSCSPISGHRSVSWYQQTPGQGLQFLFEYFSETQRNKGNFPGRFSGRQFSNSRSEMNVSTLELGDSALYLCASSPEGRTPYGYTFGSGTRLTVV.

This clonotype was found many times. V is TRBV21-1 and J is TRBJ2-1; the table's TRBD1 call for D was not verified on the DNA. TRBV21-1 is termed a pseudogene. The CDR3 covers 14 residues. CDR3 protein: CANPRIGDYNEQFF. CDR3 nucleotide sequence: TGTGCCAACCCCCGGATAGGAGACTACAATGAGCAGTTCTTC.

The chain recombines TRBV29-1 with TRBJ1-1, with D perhaps TRBD1 (6 bases). The CDR3 contains 12 residues. The V and J ends lost 3 bases and 4 bases respectively, with 9 bases between them. Germline V CDR1 and CDR2: SQVTM, ANQGSEA. The CDR3 DNA follows: TGCAGCGTTGACGGAGGGGGCACTGAAGCTTTCTTT. Translation: CSVDGGGTEAFF. The full variable domain, completed using reference TRBV29-1 and TRBJ1-1, is SAVISQKPSRDICQRGTSLTIQCQVDSQVTMMFWYRQQPGQSLTLIATANQGSEATYESGFVIDKFPISRPNLTFSTLTVSNMSPEDSSIYLCSVDGGGTEAFFGQGTRLTVV.

The chain recombines TRBV5-1 with TRBJ2-3, with D perhaps TRBD2 (5 bases). CDR1 is SGHRS, CDR2 YFSETQ, per germline. V was shortened by 1 base and J by 6 bases, with 12 bases between the two germline ends. The CDR3 spans 14 residues. CDR3 protein: CASSLMGRGDTQYF. CDR3 coding DNA: TGCGCCAGCAGCTTGATGGGCCGAGGGGATACGCAGTATTTT.

This clonotype was counted only a few times. CDR3 DNA: TGTGCCACCAGCGTAGGGACAGGGACATCTGGGGCCAACGTCCTGACTTTC. Translating it yields CATSVGTGTSGANVLTF. The chain joins TRBV15 to TRBJ2-6; TRBD1 matches 9 bases. Trimming took 5 bases from V and 1 from J; bases not matched to a gene: 6. Germline loops: CDR1 LNHNV, CDR2 YYDKDF (reference sequence). CDR3 length: 17 residues.

This clonotype was observed a handful of times. This chain connects TRBV20-1 to TRBJ2-3; no clear D gene. Germline CDR1 reads DFQATT; CDR2 reads SNEGSKA (reference sequence). There are 12 residues in the CDR3. Trimming stripped 3 bases from V and 2 bases from J, with 6 bases between. CDR3 sequence reads: CSASILTDTQYF. CDR3 in DNA: TGCAGTGCTAGCATCCTCACAGATACGCAGTATTTT.

The gene calls are TRBV9 and TRBJ2-3; D call uncertain. CDR1 SGDLS and CDR2 YYNGEE come from the germline V gene. CDR3 length: 16 amino acids. The V end was cut by 0 bases, the J end by 2 bases, with 13 bases between. In DNA, the CDR3 is TGTGCCAGCAGCGTAGGGTCGGGCCCGACCACAGATACGCAGTATTTT. Protein: CASSVGSGPTTDTQYF.

This clonotype appeared a few times. The chain links TRBV6-2 or TRBV6-3 to TRBJ2-7, with 8 bases aligning to TRBD2. Germline lookup yields CDR1 MNHEY and CDR2 SVGEGT. V lost 5 bases, J lost 1 base, and 19 bases stayed unmatched. The CDR3 is 19 amino acids. The CDR3 region is CASSQPGLGLLGKSYEQYF. Written as DNA, the CDR3 is TGTGCCAGCAGTCAACCGGGACTAGGCCTATTGGGGAAATCCTACGAGCAGTACTTC.